This T cell receptor (beta chain) derives from a study of CD8+ T cells in alopecia areata. Looked up from germline, CDR1 is SGDLS and CDR2 is YYNGEE. This CDR3 is 17 amino acids long. Trimming left V 0 bases short and J 2 bases short, with 17 bases between. RNA, once extracted, was reverse transcribed into cDNA for use as the sequencing template. The data were produced by immunoSEQ multiplex PCR, yet TCRdb's version contains in-frame clones alone and is incomplete. This sample carries some 150,000 clones, about 53% of them seen once, and the ten largest clones take approximately 19%. This clone occurred a few times.

The origin of this receptor is a human donor with alopecia areata. The material sequenced was CD8+ T cells sorted from blood, taken at week 0. The chain employs TRBV9 and TRBJ1-1; D possibly corresponds to TRBD1 (5 bases). This CDR3 reads CASSVDTGTGLNTEAFF. The DNA for the CDR3 is TGTGCCAGCAGCGTAGACACCGGGACCGGGCTCAACACTGAAGCTTTCTTT.